A single sample is the source of the 21 T cell receptor beta chains below, sequenced in a study of CD8 T cells in ankylosing spondylitis. Overall study results and limits: A TCR beta motif of under 10 highly homologous variants appeared characteristic of ankylosing spondylitis blood.

For these receptors, no antigen is known. TCRdb redid the calling of the 5' RACE reads with MiXCR, one entry per CDR3 protein. The table has 750,000 to 850,000 distinct CDR3 sequences, approximately 12% seen once. Source material: blood, either unsorted or a sorted T cell fraction (not recorded which). Receptors originate from a male donor with ankylosing spondylitis.

Only a few counts were recorded for this clonotype. V usage is TRBV20-1 and J usage is TRBJ2-5; 8 bases match TRBD2. Trimming cost V 6 bases and J 4 bases; bases outside gene matches: 7. This CDR3 comprises 13 residues. Germline CDR1 and CDR2: DFQATT and SNEGSKA (reference sequence). The CDR3 DNA sequence: TGCAGTGCCCCGGGGGGGGCCGGAGAGACCCAGTACTTC. Residues: CSAPGGAGETQYF.

V is TRBV20-1 and J is TRBJ2-6; D perhaps matches TRBD1 (6 bases). The V end lost 4 bases, the J end lost 4 bases, and 17 bases lay between the germline ends. This CDR3 has 16 amino acids. CDR1 is DFQATT, CDR2 SNEGSKA, per germline (reference sequence). CDR3: CSANSRGTRGANVLTF. The CDR3 DNA is TGCAGTGCTAACAGCAGGGGAACGAGGGGGGCCAACGTCCTGACTTTC.

This clonotype was detected a few times. The chain recombines TRBV27 with TRBJ1-3; D call uncertain. The V end was cut by 4 bases, the J end by 0 bases, with 10 bases between. This CDR3 spans 15 amino acids. Germline CDR1 is MNHEY and CDR2 is SMNVEV (reference sequence). The CDR3 spells CASSSRAHSGNTIYF. As DNA, the CDR3 is TGTGCCAGCAGTTCCCGGGCCCACTCTGGAAACACCATATATTTT.

The chain joins TRBV11-2 to TRBJ2-3; 10 bases line up with TRBD2. This CDR3 has 19 amino acids. The trim removed 3 bases at V and 1 base at J, leaving 13 bases unmatched. Germline V gene sequence: CDR1 SGHAT, CDR2 FQNNGV. CDR3 in DNA: TGTGCCAGCAGCTTCCCCCGGTGGATAGCGGGAGGTCGCACAGATACGCAGTATTTT. Protein: CASSFPRWIAGGRTDTQYF.

The rearrangement joins TRBV20-1 to TRBJ1-4, with a possible D match to TRBD1 (5 bases). The length of the CDR3 is 15 residues. V was trimmed by 5 bases and J by 0 bases, leaving 13 bases between them. In germline, CDR1 is DFQATT, CDR2 SNEGSKA (reference sequence). This chain's CDR3 is CSAPYDSTTNEKLFF. In DNA form, the CDR3 reads TGCAGTGCTCCCTACGACAGCACAACTAATGAAAAACTGTTTTTT.

This clonotype was seen more than once but under ten times. The genes are TRBV7-2 and TRBJ1-2; 9 bases match TRBD1. With V trimmed by 5 bases and J by 4 bases, 8 bases remained unmatched. Germline V gene lookup returns CDR1 SGHTA and CDR2 FQGNSA. CDR3 length: 15 amino acids. In DNA, the CDR3 is TGTGCCAGCAGCCAGAGGACAGGGGCGAGCTATGGCTACACCTTC. Protein product: CASSQRTGASYGYTF.

This clonotype showed up just a few times. The chain employs TRBV5-1 and TRBJ1-1, with unresolved D. V lost 1 base to trimming and J lost 1 base, with 11 bases between them. This CDR3 has 15 residues. CDR1 is SGHRS and CDR2 is YFSETQ in the germline V gene. The CDR3 DNA sequence: TGCGCCAGCAGCTTGTTAGTCTCTTCGAACACTGAAGCTTTCTTT. It specifies CASSLLVSSNTEAFF.

This chain connects TRBV5-1 to TRBJ2-7; D gene uncertain. Trimming took off 4 bases at V and 0 bases at J, with 11 bases between the two ends. Germline V gives CDR1 SGHRS, CDR2 YFSETQ. The CDR3 has 14 amino acids. In DNA form, the CDR3 reads TGCGCCAGCAGCCAAAATGCGGCCTCCTACGAGCAGTACTTC. Amino acids: CASSQNAASYEQYF. Full variable domain (missing parts from reference TRBV5-1 and TRBJ2-7): KAGVTQTPRYLIKTRGQQVTLSCSPISGHRSVSWYQQTPGQGLQFLFEYFSETQRNKGNFPGRFSGRQFSNSRSEMNVSTLELGDSALYLCASSQNAASYEQYFGPGTRLTVT.

The chain has TRBV10-3 and TRBJ1-6, with no clear D. The V and J ends lost 0 bases and 10 bases respectively, with 10 bases between them. Germline loops: CDR1 ENHRY, CDR2 SYGVKD. The CDR3 totals 14 residues. CDR3 DNA sequence: TGTGCCATCAGTGAGTCTGCAAGAGAATCACCCCTCCACTTT. The encoded protein is CAISESARESPLHF.

This clonotype was found a few times. The chain is built from TRBV20-1 and TRBJ2-7; the D is unclear. The germline gives CDR1 DFQATT, CDR2 SNEGSKA (reference sequence). The CDR3 is made up of 14 amino acids. Trimming took 0 bases from V and 2 from J, leaving 11 bases between them. DNA for the CDR3: TGCAGTGCTAGAGATCTAAGTCAGACCTACGAGCAGTACTTC. Its translation is CSARDLSQTYEQYF.

This clonotype was seen more than once but under ten times. V is TRBV3-1 and J is TRBJ2-7; 11 bases line up with TRBD2. Unmatched junction bases numbered 8, after V lost 6 bases and J lost 7 bases. CDR1 is LGHDT and CDR2 is YNNKEL in the germline V gene (reference sequence). This CDR3 comprises 14 residues. The CDR3 reads CASRDSGRAAEQYF. As DNA, the CDR3 is TGTGCCAGCAGGGATAGCGGGAGGGCTGCGGAGCAGTACTTC.

The chain couples TRBV12-3 or TRBV12-4 to TRBJ2-3; 13 nucleotides line up with TRBD2. With 8 bases clipped from V and 9 bases from J, the junction kept 11 bases outside the gene matches. The CDR3 totals 15 residues. The CDR3, as DNA: TGTGCCAGCCTAGGACTAGCGGGGGTCAAGGGGACGCAGTATTTT. Its translation: CASLGLAGVKGTQYF.

This chain uses TRBV29-1 with TRBJ2-1; D tentatively fits TRBD1 or TRBD2 (5 bases each). The germline V gene has CDR1 SQVTM and CDR2 ANQGSEA. V was pared by 2 bases and J by 0 bases, with 11 bases between. CDR3 length: 15 residues. As DNA, the CDR3 is TGCAGCGTTGAATTTTCAGGGAGCTCCTACAATGAGCAGTTCTTC. It is translated as CSVEFSGSSYNEQFF.

This rearrangement joins TRBV7-9 to TRBJ2-2, with unresolved D. V gave up 5 bases and J gave up 9 bases, with 10 bases separating them. The CDR3 has 12 amino acids. CDR1 SEHNR and CDR2 FQNEAQ come from the germline V gene (reference sequence). DNA for the CDR3: TGTGCCAGCAGCCGTGGTAGCCGGGAGCTGTTTTTT. Its translation: CASSRGSRELFF. The full variable domain, rest sourced from reference TRBV7-9 and TRBJ2-2, is DTGVSQNPRHKITKRGQNVTFRCDPISEHNRLYWYRQTLGQGPEFLTYFQNEAQLEKSRLLSDRFSAERPKGSFSTLEIQRTEQGDSAMYLCASSRGSRELFFGEGSRLTVL.

This clonotype has at least ten counts. The V gene is TRBV20-1, the J gene TRBJ2-7; D is possibly TRBD2 (5 bases). Germline assignment: CDR1 DFQATT and CDR2 SNEGSKA (reference sequence). V gave up 6 bases and J gave up 4 bases, with 7 bases separating them. The CDR3 length is 10 residues. DNA of the CDR3: TGCAGTGCCTGGAGGTACGAGCAGTACTTC. This translates into CSAWRYEQYF.

This rearrangement joins TRBV20-1 to TRBJ2-1; a possible D gene is TRBD1 (6 bases). Trimming shortened V by 4 bases and J by 1 base, and 14 bases separated the two germline ends. Germline assignment: CDR1 DFQATT and CDR2 SNEGSKA (reference sequence). This CDR3 comprises 15 residues. DNA for the CDR3: TGCAGTGCTATCCGGGACACTCAATCCTACAATGAGCAGTTCTTC. It yields the protein CSAIRDTQSYNEQFF.

The CDR3 loop reads CATSTTGGFTDTQYF. CDR3 coding DNA: TGTGCCACCAGCACGACAGGGGGATTCACAGATACGCAGTATTTT. This rearrangement joins TRBV15 to TRBJ2-3, with TRBD1 matching 9 bases. From germline, CDR1 is LNHNV and CDR2 YYDKDF (reference sequence). The V gene end was trimmed by 4 bases and the J gene end by 2 bases; junction bases not matched to a gene: 4. The CDR3 totals 15 residues.

The chain uses TRBV6-1 and TRBJ2-2; 8 nucleotides line up with TRBD2. In germline, CDR1 is MNHNS, CDR2 SASEGT. The CDR3 length is 18 residues. Trimming cost V 1 base and J 4 bases; bases outside gene matches: 11. The CDR3 is CASSEDGPSGGTTGELFF. CDR3 nucleotides: TGTGCCAGCAGTGAAGATGGGCCCAGCGGGGGTACCACCGGGGAGCTGTTTTTT.

This clonotype was counted a few times. The chain recombines TRBV20-1 with TRBJ2-1; 9 nucleotides agree with TRBD2. Germline CDR1 DFQATT, CDR2 SNEGSKA (reference sequence). The junction had 6 bases not matched to a gene; V was cut back by 6 bases and J by 9 bases. The CDR3 length is 12 residues. The CDR3, as DNA: TGCAGTGCCCCGGGACTAGCAGTTGAGCAGTTCTTC. Its protein product is CSAPGLAVEQFF.

This clonotype was seen at least ten times. The V call is TRBV5-1, the J call TRBJ1-1; D gene uncertain. The CDR3 length is 16 residues. Per the germline V gene, CDR1 is SGHRS and CDR2 is YFSETQ. V was cut by 0 bases and J by 4 bases, with 16 bases left in between. CDR3 in DNA: TGCGCCAGCAGCTTGGCCTCGGGGTACGACGGCACTGAAGCTTTCTTT. The encoded protein is CASSLASGYDGTEAFF.

This clonotype has a count of ten or more. The chain is built from TRBV5-1 and TRBJ1-2, with unresolved D. The germline V gene has CDR1 SGHRS and CDR2 YFSETQ. The ends were cut back, 4 bases at V and 1 base at J, with 17 bases in the middle. CDR3 size: 16 residues. The CDR3 DNA follows: TGCGCCAGCAGCCGTACCGGGAACAGACTTAACTATGGCTACACCTTC. Its protein product is CASSRTGNRLNYGYTF. Full variable domain (remainder filled in from reference TRBV5-1 and TRBJ1-2): KAGVTQTPRYLIKTRGQQVTLSCSPISGHRSVSWYQQTPGQGLQFLFEYFSETQRNKGNFPGRFSGRQFSNSRSEMNVSTLELGDSALYLCASSRTGNRLNYGYTFGSGTRLTVV.